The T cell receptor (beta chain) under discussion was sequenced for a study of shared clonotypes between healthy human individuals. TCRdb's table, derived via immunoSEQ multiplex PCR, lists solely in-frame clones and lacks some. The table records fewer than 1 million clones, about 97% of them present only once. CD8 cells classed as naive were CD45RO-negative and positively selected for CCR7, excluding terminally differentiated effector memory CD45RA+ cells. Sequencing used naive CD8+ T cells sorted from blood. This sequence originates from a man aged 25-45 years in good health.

As DNA, the CDR3 is TGTGCCAGCAGCACTGCGGGGAGAAGCACAGATACGCAGTATTTT. Encoded protein: CASSTAGRSTDTQYF. The chain links TRBV7-6 to TRBJ2-3, with D possibly matching TRBD2 (6 bases). Trimming removed 5 bases from V and 0 bases from J, with 12 bases in between. The CDR3 loop spans 15 amino acids. Germline CDR1 and CDR2: SGHVS and FNYEAQ.